This TCR beta chain was obtained from a study of monozygotic twins with inflammatory bowel disease. A 6-nucleotide sample barcode was carried by the UMIs, which template switching added. The cDNA of both the TCRalpha and TCRbeta chains was subjected to two nested PCRs of 16 and 9 cycles. TCRdb reprocessed the 5' RACE reads and stores each CDR3 protein as one record, lacking DNA. Its clone listing holds 440,000 or so distinct CDR3 sequences. Overall study findings and caveats: For IBD patients, clonotypes shared with others were fewer than for healthy twins, especially with disease activity. T cell subtypes that differed could not be told apart.

About this clonotype: The antigen is unknown.

CDR3 length equals 15 residues. This clonotype was obtained from a human donor with ulcerative colitis or Crohn's disease, or a healthy co-twin of an affected twin (not recorded which). What was sequenced was blood. The rearrangement links TRBV12-3 or TRBV12-4 to TRBJ2-7; TCRdb calls TRBD1, which cannot be checked without DNA. This chain's CDR3 is CASSHPPGHLYEQYF.